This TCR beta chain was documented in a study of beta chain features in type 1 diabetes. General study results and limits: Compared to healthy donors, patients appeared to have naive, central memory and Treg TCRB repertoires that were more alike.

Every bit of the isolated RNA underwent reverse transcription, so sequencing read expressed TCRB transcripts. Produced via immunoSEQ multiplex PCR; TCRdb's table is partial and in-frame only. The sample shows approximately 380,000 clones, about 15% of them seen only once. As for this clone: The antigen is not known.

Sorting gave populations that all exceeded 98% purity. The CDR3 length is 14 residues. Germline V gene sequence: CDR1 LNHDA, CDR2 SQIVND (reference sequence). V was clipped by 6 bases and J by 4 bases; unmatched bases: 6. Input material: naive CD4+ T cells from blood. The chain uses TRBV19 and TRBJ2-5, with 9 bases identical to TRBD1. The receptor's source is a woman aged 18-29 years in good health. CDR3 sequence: CASSPDRGTETQYF. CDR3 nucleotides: TGTGCCAGTAGCCCGGACAGGGGAACAGAGACCCAGTACTTC.